A single sample is the source of the 27 T cell receptor beta chains below, sequenced in a study of CD8 T cells in ankylosing spondylitis. Notes on the study in general: Characteristic, it appeared, of ankylosing spondylitis blood was a TCR beta motif of about eight highly homologous variants.

Their cognate antigens are unknown. TCRdb re-derived calls from the 5' RACE reads in MiXCR, one entry per CDR3 protein. The profile shows roughly 450,000 distinct CDR3 sequences, 20% to 30% of them singletons. The sequenced material came from blood, either unsorted or a sorted T cell fraction (not recorded which). These receptors all come from a male donor with ankylosing spondylitis.

This chain uses TRBV10-3 with TRBJ2-1; 9 positions match TRBD2. Trimming took 0 bases from V and 7 from J; bases not matched to a gene: 4. The germline CDR1 and CDR2 sequences are ENHRY and SYGVKD. CDR3 size: 15 residues. CDR3 sequence: CAISESSGRRNEQFF. In DNA, the CDR3 is TGTGCCATCAGTGAGTCTAGCGGGAGACGAAATGAGCAGTTCTTC.

The gene calls are TRBV20-1 and TRBJ2-1; D assignment may be TRBD1 or TRBD2 (5 bases each). CDR1 is DFQATT, CDR2 SNEGSKA, per germline (reference sequence). With 6 bases removed from V and 4 bases from J, the gap between germline ends came to 19 bases. The CDR3 consists of 15 residues. The DNA for the CDR3 is TGCAGTGCCGTAGGGGCTAGCTCGGGGTACAATGAGCAGTTCTTC. Its protein product is CSAVGASSGYNEQFF.

There are many counts of this clonotype. V gene TRBV7-8 combines with J gene TRBJ2-2, with 11 bases that match TRBD2. In germline, CDR1 is SGHVS, CDR2 FQNEAQ. V gave up 6 bases and J gave up 5 bases; unmatched junction bases: 14. The CDR3 extends over 18 amino acids. The CDR3 loop reads CASRLPLRLAGRTGELFF. DNA for the CDR3: TGTGCCAGCAGACTACCTCTGAGACTAGCGGGAAGGACCGGGGAGCTGTTTTTT.

This clonotype was counted only a few times. The chain employs TRBV20-1 and TRBJ1-1, with TRBD1 matching over 9 bases. V dropped 0 bases and J dropped 0; count of bases not matched to a gene: 2. CDR3 length equals 15 residues. Germline CDR1 is DFQATT and CDR2 is SNEGSKA (reference sequence). The CDR3 reads CSARDDRGVNTEAFF. The CDR3 DNA reads TGCAGTGCTAGAGATGACAGGGGGGTGAACACTGAAGCTTTCTTT.

The CDR3 spells CASMMASGSNEQFF. In DNA, the CDR3 is TGTGCCAGCATGATGGCTAGCGGGAGCAATGAGCAGTTCTTC. J is TRBJ2-1 and V is TRBV12-3 or TRBV12-4, with 10 bases lining up with TRBD2. There are 14 residues in the CDR3. The V segment lost 7 bases and the J segment 6 bases; nucleotides outside the gene matches: 6.

This clonotype was detected a few times. The CDR3, as DNA: TGTGCCAGCAGTCGGTTGTGGACAGGGTATCTCGATGAGCAGTTCTTC. Translated: CASSRLWTGYLDEQFF. The rearrangement uses TRBV12-3 or TRBV12-4 and TRBJ2-1, with 8 bases fitting TRBD1. The length of the CDR3 is 16 residues. V was clipped by 5 bases and J by 8 bases; unmatched bases: 14.

There are many counts of this clonotype. The chain has TRBV28 and TRBJ1-3, with D maybe TRBD1 (5 bases). This CDR3 region has 13 residues. The V gene's germline CDR1 is MDHEN and CDR2 SYDVKM. The V end lost 7 bases, the J end lost 0 bases, and 7 bases lay between the germline ends. CDR3 sequence: CASTGGSGNTIYF. CDR3 sequence (DNA): TGTGCCAGCACTGGGGGCTCTGGAAACACCATATATTTT. The full variable domain, its missing parts supplied by reference TRBV28 and TRBJ1-3, is DVKVTQSSRYLVKRTGEKVFLECVQDMDHENMFWYRQDPGLGLRLIYFSYDVKMKEKGDIPEGYSVSREKKERFSLILESASTNQTSMYLCASTGGSGNTIYFGEGSWLTVV.

The chain joins TRBV5-1 to TRBJ2-3, with TRBD2 matching over 10 bases. Germline CDR1 reads SGHRS; CDR2 reads YFSETQ. The CDR3 is 17 residues long. The trim removed 0 bases at V and 1 base at J, leaving 5 bases unmatched. CDR3 nucleotides: TGCGCCAGCAGCTTGGATCCTAGCGGGAGCGGCACAGATACGCAGTATTTT. This gives the protein CASSLDPSGSGTDTQYF. The variable domain in full, with the rest retrieved from reference TRBV5-1 and TRBJ2-3, is KAGVTQTPRYLIKTRGQQVTLSCSPISGHRSVSWYQQTPGQGLQFLFEYFSETQRNKGNFPGRFSGRQFSNSRSEMNVSTLELGDSALYLCASSLDPSGSGTDTQYFGPGTRLTVL.

This clonotype was detected only a few times. The V call is TRBV5-1, the J call TRBJ2-3; TRBD2 is a possible D gene (5 bases). V was cut by 0 bases and J by 2 bases, with 7 bases left in between. From germline, CDR1 is SGHRS and CDR2 YFSETQ. The CDR3 totals 14 residues. CDR3 bases: TGCGCCAGCAGCTTGGCGAGGGACACAGATACGCAGTATTTT. This encodes CASSLARDTDTQYF.

The chain is built from TRBV6-1 and TRBJ2-7; D not certain. Trimming removed 1 base at V and 3 bases at J, with 10 bases between. The V gene's germline CDR1 is MNHNS and CDR2 SASEGT. The length of the CDR3 is 14 residues. CDR3 DNA sequence: TGTGCCAGCAGTGAAGACCCGCGCAGCTACGAGCAGTACGTC. Protein product: CASSEDPRSYEQYV.

The table lists this clonotype with a few counts. The rearrangement links TRBV2 to TRBJ2-4; no clear D. CDR1 is SNHLY and CDR2 is FYNNEI in the germline V gene. V lost 6 bases to trimming and J lost 0 bases, with 15 bases between them. The CDR3 is 16 amino acids. CDR3 bases: TGTGCCAGCAGCCGGACGGGCGGTCTAGCCAAAAACATTCAGTACTTC. Amino acids: CASSRTGGLAKNIQYF.

This clonotype was detected only a few times. The chain carries TRBV20-1 and TRBJ2-5; 9 nucleotides match TRBD2. Trimming cost V 0 bases and J 4 bases; bases outside gene matches: 6. Germline-derived CDR1 and CDR2 are DFQATT and SNEGSKA (reference sequence). This CDR3 has 15 amino acids. The CDR3 DNA reads as TGCAGTGCTAGAGATGCGGGAGGGCCTGGAGAGACCCAGTACTTC. This translates into CSARDAGGPGETQYF.

V gene TRBV12-3 or TRBV12-4 combines with J gene TRBJ1-2; no firm D call. The CDR3 has 12 residues. V lost 4 bases to trimming and J lost 8 bases, with 11 bases between them. The CDR3 is CASSSDEEGYTF. CDR3 bases: TGTGCCAGCAGTTCGGACGAGGAGGGCTACACCTTC.

The chain carries TRBV20-1 and TRBJ2-1; 7 bases are shared with TRBD2. CDR1 DFQATT and CDR2 SNEGSKA come from the germline V gene (reference sequence). V trimming: 1 base; J trimming: 4 bases; junction bases outside the gene matches: 10. The CDR3 runs to 16 residues. The DNA of the CDR3 is TGCAGTGCTAGAGTTGTGCGCGGGAGAGCATACAATGAGCAGTTCTTC. Protein sequence: CSARVVRGRAYNEQFF.

This clonotype was seen just once. The chain couples TRBV11-2 to TRBJ1-5; D unclear. The germline V gene encodes CDR1 SGHAT and CDR2 FQNNGV. With 1 base removed from V and 5 bases from J, the gap between germline ends came to 12 bases. This CDR3 has 15 residues. The CDR3 bases are TGTGCCAGCAGCTTAGGACATTTCGGTGATCAGCCCCAGCATTTT. It specifies CASSLGHFGDQPQHF.

The chain is built from TRBV7-9 and TRBJ1-5, with 9 bases fitting TRBD1. The V gene's germline CDR1 is SEHNR and CDR2 FQNEAQ (reference sequence). With 5 bases clipped from V and 5 bases from J, the junction kept 7 bases outside the gene matches. The CDR3 contains 15 residues. The DNA of the CDR3 is TGTGCCAGCAGCCCTGGGACAGGGAATGATCAGCCCCAGCATTTT. Translation gives CASSPGTGNDQPQHF.

This clonotype was seen only a few times. V gene TRBV5-1 combines with J gene TRBJ1-1; D is unresolved. The germline V gene encodes CDR1 SGHRS and CDR2 YFSETQ. This CDR3 is 12 amino acids long. Trimming shortened V by 4 bases and J by 1 base, and 5 bases separated the two germline ends. In DNA form, the CDR3 reads TGCGCCAGCAGCATGACGAACACTGAAGCTTTCTTT. Its translation is CASSMTNTEAFF.

The chain joins TRBV5-1 to TRBJ1-1; 12 bases map to TRBD1. J was trimmed by 7 bases and V by 4 bases; bases with no gene match: 11. This CDR3 is built from 16 residues. Germline V gene data show CDR1 as SGHRS and CDR2 as YFSETQ. CDR3 sequence: CASSILRDRGLDEAFF. The CDR3 DNA sequence: TGCGCCAGCAGCATCCTCCGGGACAGGGGGCTGGATGAAGCTTTCTTT.

The rearrangement links TRBV24-1 to TRBJ2-3; TRBD1 agrees at 9 bases. Germline V CDR1 and CDR2: KGHDR, SFDVKD. Losses at the gene ends were 4 bases for V and 2 bases for J; bases not matched to a gene: 6. This CDR3 spans 16 amino acids. The CDR3 here is CATSDTRTGATDTQYF. The CDR3, as DNA: TGTGCCACCAGTGACACCCGGACAGGGGCCACAGATACGCAGTATTTT.

This clonotype has a count of ten or more. The CDR3 sequence: CASSSTGGGTDTQYF. In DNA form, the CDR3 reads TGTGCCAGCAGTTCCACAGGGGGGGGCACAGATACGCAGTATTTT. The gene calls are TRBV12-3 or TRBV12-4 and TRBJ2-3; a possible D gene is TRBD1 (8 bases). There are 15 residues in the CDR3. V was pared by 4 bases and J by 1 base, with 12 bases between.

The V call is TRBV18, the J call TRBJ1-4; 9 bases are a match to TRBD1. The CDR3 spans 15 residues. Germline trimming cut 3 bases from V and 6 bases from J; bases unmatched to any gene: 5. Germline V lookup: CDR1 KGHSH, CDR2 LQKENI. CDR3 sequence reads: CASSPSTGGYEKLFF. In DNA form, the CDR3 reads TGTGCCAGCTCACCTTCGACAGGGGGTTATGAAAAACTGTTTTTT.

The chain has TRBV20-1 and TRBJ2-1; 7 bases match TRBD2. The CDR3 contains 14 residues. The germline gives CDR1 DFQATT, CDR2 SNEGSKA (reference sequence). V lost 0 bases and J lost 8; bases outside the gene matches: 7. CDR3 DNA: TGCAGTGCTAGAGATGCGACTAGCTTGGATGAGCAGTTCTTC. It translates to CSARDATSLDEQFF.

The CDR3 is CATSIAYTGELFF. The DNA of the CDR3 is TGTGCCACCAGCATAGCGTACACCGGGGAGCTGTTTTTT. The chain couples TRBV15 to TRBJ2-2; D is possibly TRBD2 (5 bases). Germline assignment: CDR1 LNHNV and CDR2 YYDKDF (reference sequence). V shed 4 bases and J shed 3 bases, with 6 bases lying between them. The CDR3 loop spans 13 amino acids.

This clonotype has a single count. V and J are TRBV20-1 and TRBJ2-7; D call uncertain. The CDR3 contains 12 residues. Trimming left V 5 bases short and J 0 bases short, with 8 bases between. CDR1 is DFQATT, CDR2 SNEGSKA, per germline (reference sequence). The CDR3 here is CSAPTLSYEQYF. The CDR3 DNA follows: TGCAGTGCTCCGACACTCTCCTACGAGCAGTACTTC.

This clonotype occurred a few times. The chain recombines TRBV25-1 with TRBJ2-3; 8 bases are shared with TRBD2. Germline V CDR1 and CDR2: MGHDK, SYGVNS. The length of the CDR3 is 14 residues. The ends lost 5 bases at V and 4 bases at J; junction bases unmatched: 5. CDR3 residues: CASSKTSVPDTQYF. The DNA of the CDR3 is TGTGCCAGCAGTAAGACTAGCGTCCCAGATACGCAGTATTTT.

This clonotype has ten or more counts. J is TRBJ2-7 and V is TRBV7-9; D not resolved. CDR1 and CDR2 (germline): SEHNR, FQNEAQ (reference sequence). The length of the CDR3 is 12 residues. V lost 4 bases to trimming and J lost 2 bases, with 6 bases between them. CDR3 sequence (DNA): TGTGCCAGCAGCTCCATAGCCTACGAGCAGTACTTC. It is translated as CASSSIAYEQYF.

The V gene is TRBV7-9, the J gene TRBJ1-1; no clear D. This CDR3 is built from 14 residues. Trimming shortened V by 0 bases and J by 6 bases, and 11 bases separated the two germline ends. Germline CDR1 reads SEHNR; CDR2 reads FQNEAQ (reference sequence). The CDR3 loop reads CASSLAQVRSEAFF. In DNA form, the CDR3 reads TGTGCCAGCAGCTTAGCGCAGGTTAGGTCTGAAGCTTTCTTT. The full variable domain, completed using reference TRBV7-9 and TRBJ1-1, is DTGVSQNPRHKITKRGQNVTFRCDPISEHNRLYWYRQTLGQGPEFLTYFQNEAQLEKSRLLSDRFSAERPKGSFSTLEIQRTEQGDSAMYLCASSLAQVRSEAFFGQGTRLTVV.